The entry that follows covers one TCR beta chain sequence. In this sample, this clonotype turned up a few times. Its antigen is unknown. No base qualities exist here, and no much larger clone lies one base off it. The sample belongs to a study of CD8 T cells in ankylosing spondylitis (dated by TCRdb to 2016 to 2017). Context from the whole study: T cell receptor beta repertoires were profiled in healthy donors and ankylosing spondylitis patients so that disease-linked TCR variants could be found. Peripheral blood samples were taken, and synovial fluid was additionally collected from ankylosing spondylitis patients. The full study cohort comprised around 23 ankylosing spondylitis patients and roughly 110 healthy donors.

Including the terminal cysteine and phenylalanine, the CDR3 comprises 16 residues. CDR3 DNA is the only sequence kept; it has 48 bases, read in frame from the first base. V is reduced by 0 bases and J by 0 bases, leaving a spacing of 13 bases between them. Taken from the germline V gene, the CDR1 and CDR2 loops are SGHRS and YFSETQ. Sequencing used an Illumina HiSeq 2500. TCR beta libraries were prepared by quantitative 5'-RACE with molecular barcodes. Per the authors' processing: Disease-linked TCR variants were identified with a new computational method built on a probabilistic model of VDJ rearrangement. TCRdb trimmed the raw reads at Q25, called clones with MiXCR and kept productive beta chains. Each record represents a unique CDR3 protein, reported with the most common genes and DNA among its rows. The V and J calls, along with clone size, are taken from TCRdb and not from the paper's own processing. Across this sample there are a few hundred thousand distinct CDR3 sequences, with around 7.6% seen only once. Clones ranked in the top ten supply roughly 15% of the sample.

What the authors observed across the whole study: The disease-linked clones showed a CD8+ phenotype and occurred at relatively low frequencies in peripheral blood. Some motif variants were previously reported in synovial fluid and blood of reactive arthritis patients, suggesting common disease-initiation mechanisms. According to the report, matched synovial fluid samples from ankylosing spondylitis patients were significantly enriched for the disease-linked clones. Blood from ankylosing spondylitis patients appeared to be characterized by a TCR beta motif made up of under ten highly homologous amino acid variants.

Sequencing was performed on blood, either unsorted or a sorted T cell fraction (not recorded which). The V and J genes are TRBV5-1 and TRBJ2-7; no confident D gene assignment can be made. The clonotype was recovered from a male donor with ankylosing spondylitis. This receptor carries the CDR3 CASSLGALDVSYEQYF. The DNA sequence is TGCGCCAGCAGCTTGGGCGCTCTGGACGTCTCCTACGAGCAGTACTTC.